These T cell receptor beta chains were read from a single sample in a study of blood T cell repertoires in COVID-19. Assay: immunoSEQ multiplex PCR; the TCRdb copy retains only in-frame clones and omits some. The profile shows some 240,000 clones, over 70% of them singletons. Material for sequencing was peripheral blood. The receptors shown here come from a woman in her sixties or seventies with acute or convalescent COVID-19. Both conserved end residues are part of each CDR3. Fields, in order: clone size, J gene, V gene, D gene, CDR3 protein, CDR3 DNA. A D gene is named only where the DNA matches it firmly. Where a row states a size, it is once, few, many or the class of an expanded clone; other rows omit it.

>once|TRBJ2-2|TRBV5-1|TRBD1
CASVASSGQGASGELFF
TGCGCCAGTGTCGCCTCGTCGGGACAGGGGGCGTCCGGGGAGCTGTTTTTT
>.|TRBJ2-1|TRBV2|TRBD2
CASSEERLAGAYNEQFF
TGTGCCAGCAGTGAAGAAAGGTTAGCGGGGGCGTACAATGAGCAGTTCTTC
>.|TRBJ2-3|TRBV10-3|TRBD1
CAISQPGTGSTDTQYF
TGTGCCATCAGTCAACCCGGGACAGGAAGCACAGATACGCAGTATTTT
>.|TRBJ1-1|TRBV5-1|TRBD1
CASSATGLNTEAFF
TGCGCCAGCAGCGCGACAGGGCTGAACACTGAAGCTTTCTTT
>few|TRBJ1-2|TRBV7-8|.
CASSPSFVQQGNGYTF
TGTGCCAGCAGCCCCAGCTTCGTCCAACAGGGAAATGGCTACACCTTC
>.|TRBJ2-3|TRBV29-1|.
CSAGADRTDTQYF
TGCAGCGCCGGAGCCGACCGGACAGATACGCAGTATTTT
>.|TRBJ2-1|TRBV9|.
CASSFGSRNEQFF
TGTGCCAGCAGTTTTGGCAGTCGCAATGAGCAGTTCTTC
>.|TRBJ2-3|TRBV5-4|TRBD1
CASSLGTGTTDTQYF
TGTGCCAGCAGCCTTGGGACAGGGACCACAGATACGCAGTATTTT
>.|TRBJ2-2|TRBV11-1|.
CASSFRDIGTGELFF
TGTGCCAGCAGCTTTAGGGACATCGGCACCGGGGAGCTGTTTTTT
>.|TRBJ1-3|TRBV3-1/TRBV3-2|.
CASSQLGPGNTIYF
TGTGCCAGCAGCCAGTTGGGGCCCGGAAACACCATATATTTT
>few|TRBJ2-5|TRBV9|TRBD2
CASSPIGLAGQETQYF
TGTGCCAGCAGCCCCATCGGACTAGCGGGGCAAGAGACCCAGTACTTC